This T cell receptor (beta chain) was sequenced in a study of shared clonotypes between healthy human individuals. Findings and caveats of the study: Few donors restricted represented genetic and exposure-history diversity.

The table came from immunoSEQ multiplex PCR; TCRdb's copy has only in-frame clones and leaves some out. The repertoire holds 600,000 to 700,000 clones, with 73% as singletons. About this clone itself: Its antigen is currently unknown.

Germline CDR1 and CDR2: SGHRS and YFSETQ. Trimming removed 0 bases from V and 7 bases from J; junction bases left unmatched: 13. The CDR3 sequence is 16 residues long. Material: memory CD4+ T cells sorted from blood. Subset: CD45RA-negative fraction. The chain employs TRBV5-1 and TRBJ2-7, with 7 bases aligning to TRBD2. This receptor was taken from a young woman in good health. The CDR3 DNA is TGCGCCAGCAGCTTGGCCACGCGGGCGGGAGCCCGAGAGCAGTACTTC. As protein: CASSLATRAGAREQYF.